This T cell receptor (beta chain) stems from a study of patients and donors after allogeneic stem cell transplantation (dated by TCRdb to the early 2020s). Library preparation was by RT-PCR. Data came from a NextSeq 550. The public reads were quality trimmed at Q25 with fastp and then assembled into clones with MiXCR by TCRdb, keeping productive beta chains. Each record represents a unique CDR3 protein, reported with the most common genes and DNA among its rows. The sample has hundreds of thousands of distinct CDR3 sequences on record, roughly 17% of them singletons. Clones ranked in the top ten supply just over 7% of the sample. Worth noting for this clonotype: Its antigen is not yet known. Base-call qualities are not available, and no considerably larger clone is one nucleotide away.

V is reduced by 8 bases and J by 3 bases, leaving a spacing of 11 bases between them. There are 12 amino acids in the CDR3, from cysteine to phenylalanine inclusive. The read is trimmed to its CDR3 DNA, 36 bases read in frame from base 1. This sequence originates from a human donor who was either an allogeneic HSCT recipient or a stem cell or donor lymphocyte infusion donor (not recorded which). It is not recorded whose cells these are; they may come from a transplant donor. The chain couples TRBV12-3 or TRBV12-4 to TRBJ2-7; tentative D gene TRBD1, with 6 bases matching. The sample taken for sequencing was blood, either unsorted or a sorted T cell fraction (not recorded which). CDR3 sequence: CASGKGVYEQYF. The DNA sequence is given as TGTGCCAGCGGGAAGGGGGTCTACGAGCAGTACTTC.